The 5 T cell receptor beta chains listed next were all sequenced from one sample in a study of blood T cell repertoires in COVID-19. The data were produced by immunoSEQ multiplex PCR, yet TCRdb's version contains in-frame clones alone and is incomplete. The data hold about 160,000 clones, with approximately 92% observed a single time. Specimen: peripheral blood. The receptors come from a woman aged 45-65 years with acute or convalescent COVID-19.

The V gene is TRBV5-1, the J gene TRBJ1-4; no definite D call. The CDR3 is made up of 15 amino acids. The V and J ends lost 1 base and 2 bases respectively, with 9 bases between them. The germline V gene has CDR1 SGHRS and CDR2 YFSETQ. The CDR3 nucleotides are TGCGCCAGCAGCTTGTGGGGAGCGACTAATGAAAAACTGTTTTTT. It codes for CASSLWGATNEKLFF.

The genes are TRBV12-3 or TRBV12-4 and TRBJ2-1; tentatively, D is TRBD2 (5 bases). This CDR3 comprises 12 residues. The V and J ends lost 3 bases and 8 bases respectively, with 8 bases between them. The chain's CDR3 is CASSLRVYEQFF. In DNA, the CDR3 is TGTGCCAGCAGTTTGAGGGTTTATGAGCAGTTCTTC.

The chain couples TRBV4-3 to TRBJ2-5; 14 bases map to TRBD2. CDR1 and CDR2 (germline): LGHNA, YSLEER. The CDR3 runs to 17 residues. The J segment lost 5 bases and the V segment lost 1 base, leaving 6 bases of the junction unmatched. The CDR3 DNA reads TGCGCCAGCAGCCAAGGACTAGCGGGAGGGCCGGGTGAGACCCAGTACTTC. Protein: CASSQGLAGGPGETQYF.

This chain connects TRBV6-5 to TRBJ1-1, with D perhaps TRBD1 (6 bases). Trimming cost V 5 bases and J 3 bases, with 10 bases left between them. There are 13 residues in the CDR3. The germline CDR1 and CDR2 sequences are MNHEY and SVGAGI. In DNA form, the CDR3 reads TGTGCCAGCAGTCCGGGACAACACACTGAAGCTTTCTTT. Translating it yields CASSPGQHTEAFF.

J is TRBJ1-1 and V is TRBV10-3, with D possibly matching TRBD1 (5 bases). The CDR3 totals 14 residues. The germline CDR1 and CDR2 sequences are ENHRY and SYGVKD. V was cut by 5 bases and J by 4 bases, with 14 bases left in between. Written as DNA, the CDR3 is TGTGCCATCAGTTTGAACGGGGGAGGCACTGAAGCTTTCTTT. The encoded protein is CAISLNGGGTEAFF.